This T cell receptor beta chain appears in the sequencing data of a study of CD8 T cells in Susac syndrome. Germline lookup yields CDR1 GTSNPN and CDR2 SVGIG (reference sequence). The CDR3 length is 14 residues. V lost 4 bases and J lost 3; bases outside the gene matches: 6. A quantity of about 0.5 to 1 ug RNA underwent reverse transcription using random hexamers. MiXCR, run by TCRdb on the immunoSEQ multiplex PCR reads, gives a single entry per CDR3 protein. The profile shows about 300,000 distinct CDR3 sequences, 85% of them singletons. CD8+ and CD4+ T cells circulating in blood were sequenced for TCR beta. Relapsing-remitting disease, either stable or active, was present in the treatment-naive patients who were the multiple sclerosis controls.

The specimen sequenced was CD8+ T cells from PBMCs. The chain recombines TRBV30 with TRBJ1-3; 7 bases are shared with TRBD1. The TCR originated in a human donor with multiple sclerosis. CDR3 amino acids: CAWKPQGFGNTIYF. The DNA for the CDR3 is TGTGCCTGGAAACCACAGGGGTTTGGAAACACCATATATTTT. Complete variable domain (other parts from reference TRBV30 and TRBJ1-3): SQTIHQWPATLVQPVGSPLSLECTVEGTSNPNLYWYRQAAGRGLQLLFYSVGIGQISSEVPQNLSASRPQDRQFILSSKKLLLSDSGFYLCAWKPQGFGNTIYFGEGSWLTVV.